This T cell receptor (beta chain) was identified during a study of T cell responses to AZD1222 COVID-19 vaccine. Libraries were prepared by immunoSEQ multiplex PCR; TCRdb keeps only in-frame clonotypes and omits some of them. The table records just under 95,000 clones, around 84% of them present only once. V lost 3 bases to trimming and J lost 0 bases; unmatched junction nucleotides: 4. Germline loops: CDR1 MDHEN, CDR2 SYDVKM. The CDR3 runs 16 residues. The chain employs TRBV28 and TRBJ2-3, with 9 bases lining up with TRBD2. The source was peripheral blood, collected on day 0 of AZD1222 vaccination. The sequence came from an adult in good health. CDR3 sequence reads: CASSFQAGGSTDTQYF. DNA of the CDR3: TGTGCCAGCAGTTTTCAGGCGGGGGGGAGCACAGATACGCAGTATTTT.